Sequencing of this T cell receptor (beta chain) was carried out in a study of blood T cells in healthy people across ages. Overall study results and limits: Bulk PBMC profiling left naive and antigen-experienced comparisons inconclusive. Diversity of TCR beta correlated strongly with naive T cell percentage. Diversity estimates from one million T cells were considered underestimates. Higher diversity, along with more naive CD4+ cells, distinguished long-lived donors from aged donors.

This CDR3 has 15 residues. V was pared by 5 bases and J by 7 bases, with 10 bases of the junction left unmatched. Sample-barcoded 5' priming and a J-beta primer mix drove a second PCR of roughly 7 to 11 cycles. TCRdb analysed the 5' RACE reads with MiXCR anew, one entry per CDR3 protein. The sample includes around 1,000,000 distinct CDR3 sequences, more than 30% of them seen just once. As concerns this clonotype: Its specificity is unknown.

Sequenced material: blood. The V and J genes are TRBV12-3 or TRBV12-4 and TRBJ2-1; TRBD2 matches 8 bases. This sequence was found in a man aged 18 to 35 in good health. The CDR3 sequence is CASSHGTRRRNEQFF. The DNA of the CDR3 is TGTGCCAGCAGTCACGGGACTAGACGACGGAATGAGCAGTTCTTC.